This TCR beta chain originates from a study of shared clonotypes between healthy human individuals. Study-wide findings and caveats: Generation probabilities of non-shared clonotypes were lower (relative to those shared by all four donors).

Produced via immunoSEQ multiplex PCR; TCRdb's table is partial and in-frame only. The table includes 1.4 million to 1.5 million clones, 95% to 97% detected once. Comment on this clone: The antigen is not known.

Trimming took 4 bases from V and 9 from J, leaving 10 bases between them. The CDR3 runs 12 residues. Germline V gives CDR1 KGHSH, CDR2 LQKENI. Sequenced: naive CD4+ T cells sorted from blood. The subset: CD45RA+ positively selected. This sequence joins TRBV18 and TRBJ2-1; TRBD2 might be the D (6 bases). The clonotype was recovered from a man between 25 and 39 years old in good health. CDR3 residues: CASSRDSVEQFF. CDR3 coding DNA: TGTGCCAGCTCACGGGACTCGGTTGAGCAGTTCTTC.